The 9 T cell receptor beta chains presented below share a single source sample, sequenced in a study of vaccination and CD4 T cells after COVID-19. No antigen has been identified for these receptors. The Oncomine TCR Beta short-read assay was what sequenced the DNA obtained from cultured CD4+ T cells. One entry per CDR3 protein, called by TCRdb with MiXCR from the PCR reads. The sample carries 20,000 to 25,000 distinct CDR3 sequences, 30% to 35% recorded once. Treatment defined: approximately nine-day PBMC culture with coronavirus spike peptide pools or control peptides (ViraFEST assay). Sequencing used cultured CD4+ T cells from blood. The receptors derive from a human donor with COVID-19.

The chain recombines TRBV6-1 with TRBJ2-3; TRBD2 might be the D (7 bases). In germline, CDR1 is MNHNS, CDR2 SASEGT. CDR3 length: 15 amino acids. Deletions cut 6 bases from V and 6 bases from J, with 19 bases between. CDR3 in DNA: TGTGCCAGCAGCCGTAGCCGGGGGGCGGGTGATACGCAGTATTTT. Its protein product is CASSRSRGAGDTQYF.

The rearrangement links TRBV14 to TRBJ2-2; D unresolved. Germline V CDR1 and CDR2: SGHDN, FVKESK. V was cut by 6 bases and J by 0 bases, with 8 bases left in between. This CDR3 is 14 amino acids long. The CDR3 here is CASRPDPNTGELFF. For the CDR3, the DNA is TGTGCCAGCAGGCCAGACCCGAACACCGGGGAGCTGTTTTTT.

The chain carries TRBV7-2 and TRBJ2-7; D gene unclear. The length of the CDR3 is 13 residues. The germline V gene encodes CDR1 SGHTA and CDR2 FQGNSA. The ends were cut back, 2 bases at V and 2 bases at J, with 7 bases in the middle. The CDR3 protein is CASSLYGAYEQYF. DNA of the CDR3: TGTGCCAGCAGCTTATACGGCGCCTACGAGCAGTACTTC.

In this sample, this clonotype turned up a few times. The chain has TRBV6-1 and TRBJ2-7, with 8 positions matching TRBD2. The V gene end was trimmed by 4 bases and the J gene end by 4 bases; junction bases not matched to a gene: 6. The germline V gene has CDR1 MNHNS and CDR2 SASEGT. The CDR3 loop spans 14 amino acids. CDR3 nucleotides: TGTGCCAGCAGTGCAAGCGGGGGTTCTTACGAGCAGTACTTC. Residues: CASSASGGSYEQYF.

Only a few counts were recorded for this clonotype. The chain combines TRBV27 with TRBJ2-2; no definite D call. Germline V gene lookup returns CDR1 MNHEY and CDR2 SMNVEV (reference sequence). The CDR3 is made up of 13 amino acids. The V end was cut by 6 bases, the J end by 5 bases, with 10 bases between. As DNA, the CDR3 is TGTGCCAGCAGCTCGGAGCTGACCGGGGAGCTGTTTTTT. Its translation: CASSSELTGELFF.

This clonotype showed up just a few times. DNA for the CDR3: TGTGCCAGCAGCAAAGCGCTGTGGGGGACGGACACTGAAGCTTTCTTT. Its translation: CASSKALWGTDTEAFF. The genes are TRBV21-1 and TRBJ1-1; the table assigns TRBD1, which was not confirmed against the DNA. TRBV21-1 is classified as a pseudogene. The CDR3 length is 16 residues.

The V and J genes are TRBV20-1 and TRBJ2-7; D is perhaps TRBD1 or TRBD2 (5 bases each). V was shortened by 2 bases and J by 6 bases, with 17 bases between the two germline ends. The CDR3 runs to 14 residues. Per germline, CDR1 DFQATT and CDR2 SNEGSKA (reference sequence). The CDR3 loop reads CSARKTDVRGEQYF. CDR3 DNA: TGCAGTGCTAGAAAGACGGACGTGAGGGGCGAGCAGTACTTC.

V gene TRBV4-2 combines with J gene TRBJ2-7; D unclear. Trimming removed 4 bases at V and 4 bases at J, with 17 bases between. Germline loops: CDR1 LGHNA, CDR2 YNFKEQ. The CDR3 length is 15 residues. The CDR3 DNA sequence: TGTGCCAGCAGCCTGGGTGAGGTAGGAGATTACGAGCAGTACTTC. It translates to CASSLGEVGDYEQYF.

This clonotype occurred a few times. The rearrangement uses TRBV5-4 and TRBJ2-5; 11 nucleotides match TRBD2. Germline lookup yields CDR1 SGHNT and CDR2 YYREEE (reference sequence). The CDR3 has 15 residues. V dropped 5 bases and J dropped 4; count of bases not matched to a gene: 7. CDR3 loop: CASSYLAGGGETQYF. Written as DNA, the CDR3 is TGTGCCAGCAGTTATCTAGCGGGGGGCGGAGAGACCCAGTACTTC. Using reference TRBV5-4 and TRBJ2-5 for the parts outside the CDR3, the full variable domain is ETGVTQSPTHLIKTRGQQVTLRCSSQSGHNTVSWYQQALGQGPQFIFQYYREEENGRGNFPPRFSGLQFPNYSSELNVNALELDDSALYLCASSYLAGGGETQYFGPGTRLLVL.